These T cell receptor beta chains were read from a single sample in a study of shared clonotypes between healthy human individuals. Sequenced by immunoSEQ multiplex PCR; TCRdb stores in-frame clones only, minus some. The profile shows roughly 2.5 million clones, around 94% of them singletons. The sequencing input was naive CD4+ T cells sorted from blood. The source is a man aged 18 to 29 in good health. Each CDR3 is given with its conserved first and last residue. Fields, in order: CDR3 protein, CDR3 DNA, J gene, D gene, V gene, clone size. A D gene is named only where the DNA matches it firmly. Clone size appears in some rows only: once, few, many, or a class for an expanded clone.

CASSEKESVGGYNSPLHF TGTGCCAGCAGTGAAAAAGAAAGTGTAGGGGGCTATAATTCACCCCTCCACTTT TRBJ1-6 - TRBV25-1 -
CASSPWTGSNQPQHF TGCGCCAGCAGCCCCTGGACAGGTAGCAATCAGCCCCAGCATTTT TRBJ1-5 TRBD1 TRBV5-1 -
CASRPYPGTMGHGANVLTF TGTGCCAGCAGGCCTTACCCCGGGACTATGGGCCATGGGGCCAACGTCCTGACTTTC TRBJ2-6 TRBD2 TRBV5-5 -
CASSPGGDYGYTF TGTGCCAGCAGCCCAGGGGGCGACTATGGCTACACCTTC TRBJ1-2 TRBD1 TRBV7-9 -
CASTIVPSGEQYF TGCGCCAGCACTATCGTCCCCTCGGGGGAGCAGTACTTC TRBJ2-7 - TRBV5-1 -
CASSLVGVETQYF TGTGCCAGCAGCTTAGTCGGGGTAGAGACCCAGTACTTC TRBJ2-5 - TRBV7-9 -
CASSFSGGYEQYF TGTGCCAGTAGTTTTAGCGGGGGGTACGAGCAGTACTTC TRBJ2-7 TRBD2 TRBV19 -
CASNSQGPNEKLFF TGTGCCAGCAACTCACAGGGGCCTAATGAAAAACTGTTTTTT TRBJ1-4 TRBD1 TRBV5-6 -
CASSKTVGSPLHF TGCGCCAGCAGCAAGACAGTAGGTTCACCCCTCCACTTT TRBJ1-6 - TRBV5-1 few
CASSPRGNTGELFF TGTGCCAGCAGCCCGCGGGGGAACACCGGGGAGCTGTTTTTT TRBJ2-2 - TRBV2 -